What follows is one T cell receptor beta chain and its context. Its antigen is undetermined. The CDR3 contains 13 residues. Germline V CDR1 and CDR2: SGHRS, YFSETQ. The V and J ends lost 0 bases and 4 bases respectively, with 7 bases between them. This sample is part of a study of cytomegalovirus exposure and HLA in healthy donors. General observations from the study: Roughly even sequencing depth across donors was the assumption behind the presence/absence analyses. Productive status was seen about 87% or about 30% of the time for most TCR beta V segments in an earlier analysis.

With 60 Vbeta and 13 Jbeta primers, the PCR was carried out. Authors' analysis steps: Per a later analysis, the number of unique TCR beta chains was around 80 million, of which roughly 10 million were shared. Sequencing was performed with immunoSEQ multiplex PCR; in TCRdb, only in-frame clones are kept and a portion is missing. The V and J calls and clone size are taken from that table; D and trimming were inferred from the DNA. This sample's table has 200,000 to 250,000 clones. The chain joins TRBV5-1 to TRBJ1-1, with D tentatively TRBD1 (5 bases). The sample consisted of PBMCs. The sequence was collected from a woman between 25 and 40 years old in good health and CMV-seropositive. CDR3 in amino acids: CASSLGRATEAFF. The CDR3 bases are TGCGCCAGCAGCTTGGGCAGGGCCACTGAAGCTTTCTTT. The full variable domain, completed using reference TRBV5-1 and TRBJ1-1, is KAGVTQTPRYLIKTRGQQVTLSCSPISGHRSVSWYQQTPGQGLQFLFEYFSETQRNKGNFPGRFSGRQFSNSRSEMNVSTLELGDSALYLCASSLGRATEAFFGQGTRLTVV.